This T cell receptor beta chain was profiled in a study of CD8+ T cells in alopecia areata. At the level of the study: A 6-month off-drug phase came after tofacitinib, which had lasted 6 to 18 months. Affected scalp percentage determined the severity score of treated patients.

The V end lost 1 base, the J end lost 2 bases, and 9 bases lay between the germline ends. This CDR3 is 14 amino acids long. Germline V CDR1 and CDR2: SGHNT, YYREEE (reference sequence). Study results and limitations: Tofacitinib did not eliminate many expanded lesional clones from scalp or blood. Mice gave a clearer picture of TCR sharing than patients did, possibly for HLA-related reasons.

As to this clone: As yet, its antigen is unknown.

Described treatment: oral pan-JAK inhibitor, 5-10 mg twice daily. TCR sequencing used cDNA made by reverse transcription of extracted RNA. TCRdb's table, derived via immunoSEQ multiplex PCR, lists solely in-frame clones and lacks some. The sample holds approximately 150,000 clones, 60% to 75% seen once. The TCR originated in a human donor with alopecia areata. The specimen comprised CD4+ T cells sorted from blood, sampled at week 24, from a patient treated with tofacitinib. The V gene is TRBV5-4, the J gene TRBJ2-5, with a possible D match to TRBD2 (5 bases). The CDR3 loop reads CASSLRRLQETQYF. The CDR3 DNA reads as TGTGCCAGCAGCTTGAGGAGACTACAAGAGACCCAGTACTTC.